Below, one T cell receptor beta chain is given with its context. CDR3 size: 15 residues. Per germline, CDR1 SGHTA and CDR2 FQGTGA. V was clipped by 5 bases and J by 4 bases; unmatched bases: 8. This record belongs to a study of T cells in Graves' hyperthyroidism and ophthalmopathy. Amplification of TCR beta CDR3 regions used RNA as the template. A first-round RT-PCR of the TCR CDR3 used the HTBI primer set. TCRdb reanalysed the multiplex PCR reads using MiXCR and keeps one entry per CDR3 protein. This sample carries about 600,000 distinct CDR3 sequences, 14% of them seen once, and the ten largest clones take less than 9%. Among ophthalmopathy patients, the Clinical Activity Score reached at least 3, the NOSPECS grade reached at least 4, and duration remained under 3 months.

The chain carries TRBV7-3 and TRBJ1-5, with 7 bases lining up with TRBD1. This clonotype was obtained from a woman between 18 and 29 years old with Graves' ophthalmopathy. Sequencing used blood. CDR3 sequence reads: CASSKDRTQNQPQHF. The CDR3 DNA reads as TGTGCCAGCAGCAAGGACAGGACACAAAATCAGCCCCAGCATTTT.